This TCR beta chain stems from a study of blood T cell repertoires in COVID-19. Produced via immunoSEQ multiplex PCR; TCRdb's table is partial and in-frame only. This sample yields under 45,000 clones, of which more than 65% are seen a single time; 2.5% to 3.5% belongs to the top ten. Germline CDR1 ENHRY, CDR2 SYGVKD. Trimming removed 6 bases at V and 10 bases at J, with 24 bases between. This CDR3 region has 15 residues. The rearrangement joins TRBV10-3 to TRBJ1-1; D unresolved. The TCR sequence derives from a man between 65 and 80 years old with COVID-19, enrolled during active disease. Specimen: peripheral blood. The CDR3 region is CAISEVLAQPGGAFF. The CDR3 region has the DNA TGTGCCATCAGCGAGGTACTGGCCCAACCGGGAGGAGCTTTCTTT.